These 15 T cell receptor beta chains share one sample of origin, sequenced in a study of OX40 agonist ivuxolimab in advanced cancers. Produced via immunoSEQ multiplex PCR; TCRdb's table is partial and in-frame only. The sample holds around 68,000 clones; about nine tenths are singletons and the top ten take approximately 0.37%. The sequenced sample was CD4+ or CD8+ T cells sorted from blood, obtained in a trial of the OX40 agonist ivuxolimab. The receptors originated from an adult with an advanced solid tumor such as melanoma, head and neck, liver or kidney cancer.

This clone is a singleton in its sample. This rearrangement joins TRBV29-1 to TRBJ2-7, with D perhaps matching TRBD2 (5 bases). V lost 8 bases and J lost 0, with 17 bases in between. Germline CDR1 is SQVTM and CDR2 is ANQGSEA. This CDR3 is built from 14 residues. CDR3 in DNA: TGCAGCATCGGGAAGGACCGCCACTCCTACGAGCAGTACTTC. Protein: CSIGKDRHSYEQYF.

The chain links TRBV5-8 to TRBJ1-2; 9 bases map to TRBD1. Losses at the gene ends were 4 bases for V and 4 bases for J; bases not matched to a gene: 8. This CDR3 has 15 residues. Germline V CDR1 and CDR2: SGHTS, YDEGEE. The CDR3 reads CASSHTGGLGYGYTF. The CDR3 nucleotides are TGTGCCAGCAGCCACACAGGGGGCCTTGGCTATGGCTACACCTTC.

The chain uses TRBV5-4 and TRBJ2-3; 10 bases map to TRBD2. The CDR3 contains 16 residues. V lost 0 bases and J lost 6; bases outside the gene matches: 7. Germline V gene sequence: CDR1 SGHNT, CDR2 YYREEE (reference sequence). The CDR3 loop reads CASSLELAGTSDTQYF. For the CDR3, the DNA is TGTGCCAGCAGCTTGGAACTAGCGGGGACCAGCGATACGCAGTATTTT.

V and J are TRBV6-1 and TRBJ2-2; 12 bases map to TRBD1. Germline V gives CDR1 MNHNS, CDR2 SASEGT. The CDR3 loop spans 19 amino acids. Trimming cost V 0 bases and J 3 bases; bases outside gene matches: 8. DNA for the CDR3: TGTGCCAGCAGTGAAGCTCGGGGACAGGGGGCTCCCCACACCGGGGAGCTGTTTTTT. It translates to CASSEARGQGAPHTGELFF.

The genes are TRBV14 and TRBJ2-1, with 8 positions matching TRBD1. V was clipped by 4 bases and J by 7 bases; unmatched bases: 12. Germline values: CDR1 SGHDN, CDR2 FVKESK. CDR3 length: 16 amino acids. The CDR3 protein is CASSPHRGALGNEQFF. The CDR3 bases are TGTGCCAGCAGCCCCCACAGGGGGGCCCTCGGTAATGAGCAGTTCTTC.

This chain joins TRBV6-6 and TRBJ2-3; possibly TRBD2 for D (5 bases). Germline assignment: CDR1 MNHNY and CDR2 SVGAGI (reference sequence). CDR3 length: 16 amino acids. Trimming removed 2 bases from V and 0 bases from J, with 12 bases in between. The CDR3 region is CASSYGGLRSTDTQYF. The CDR3 DNA is TGTGCCAGCAGTTACGGCGGGCTACGTAGCACAGATACGCAGTATTTT.

This clone has more than one count but fewer than ten. The V and J genes are TRBV5-1 and TRBJ2-7, with 7 bases matching TRBD1. J was trimmed by 9 bases and V by 4 bases; bases with no gene match: 10. This CDR3 is 13 amino acids long. Germline CDR1 SGHRS, CDR2 YFSETQ. The CDR3 sequence: CASSVGQALGQYF. Here the CDR3 DNA reads TGCGCCAGCAGCGTAGGACAGGCTCTGGGGCAGTACTTC.

The chain combines TRBV6-5 with TRBJ2-7; 9 nucleotides match TRBD1. CDR1 is MNHEY and CDR2 is SVGAGI in the germline V gene. V shed 6 bases and J 6 bases; nucleotides not matched to a gene: 9. The CDR3 covers 14 residues. This CDR3 is CASRTWGQGAEQYF. In nucleotides, the CDR3 is TGTGCCAGCAGAACCTGGGGACAGGGAGCCGAGCAGTACTTC.

This chain connects TRBV15 to TRBJ1-5; a possible D gene is TRBD1 (5 bases). Germline lookup yields CDR1 LNHNV and CDR2 YYDKDF (reference sequence). CDR3 size: 13 residues. Between the trimmed V and J ends, which lost 6 bases and 3 bases, there was a span of 9 bases. CDR3 loop: CATSPGLNQPQHF. The CDR3 DNA sequence: TGTGCCACCAGTCCGGGACTCAATCAGCCCCAGCATTTT.

The chain has TRBV5-6 and TRBJ1-1, with no clear D. Germline assignment: CDR1 SGHDT and CDR2 YYEEEE. The CDR3 has 11 amino acids. Trimming stripped 6 bases from V and 7 bases from J, with 10 bases between. The CDR3 nucleotides are TGTGCCAGCAACAAAAACCTTGAAGCTTTCTTT. Translating it yields CASNKNLEAFF.

CDR3 DNA: TGTGCCAGCAGCCTTGGGTTACGGTGGTCGGAGACCCAGTACTTC. Residues: CASSLGLRWSETQYF. The chain recombines TRBV27 with TRBJ2-5; D gene ambiguous. The CDR3 loop spans 15 amino acids. CDR1 MNHEY and CDR2 SMNVEV come from the germline V gene (reference sequence). Trimming took 6 bases from V and 5 from J, leaving 19 bases between them.

CDR3 sequence reads: CASSRGQLNEKLFF. The CDR3 nucleotides are TGTGCCAGCAGCCGCGGACAGCTAAATGAAAAACTGTTTTTT. The V call is TRBV7-2, the J call TRBJ1-4; D may be TRBD1 (6 bases). The CDR3 contains 14 residues. Trimming took 5 bases from V and 5 from J, leaving 12 bases between them. CDR1 and CDR2 (germline): SGHTA, FQGNSA.

This clone occurred a few times. The chain joins TRBV28 to TRBJ2-1; D is undetermined. There are 16 residues in the CDR3. The V end was cut by 1 base, the J end by 1 base, with 11 bases between. The germline gives CDR1 MDHEN, CDR2 SYDVKM. The CDR3: CASSLYDITSYNEQFF. The CDR3 DNA follows: TGTGCCAGCAGTTTATACGATATAACTTCCTACAATGAGCAGTTCTTC.

The V and J genes are TRBV7-9 and TRBJ2-3, with a tentative D call TRBD1 (6 bases). CDR3 length: 13 amino acids. CDR1 SEHNR and CDR2 FQNEAQ come from the germline V gene (reference sequence). V lost 2 bases and J 12 bases, leaving 15 bases between the germline ends. This CDR3 is CASSLTLLDSQYF. The CDR3 nucleotides are TGTGCCAGCAGCTTAACGCTTCTGGACAGCCAGTATTTT.

This clone was seen once. This sequence joins TRBV27 and TRBJ1-4; D not resolved. Germline CDR1 and CDR2: MNHEY and SMNVEV (reference sequence). V was pared by 6 bases and J by 4 bases, with 15 bases between. The CDR3 has 15 amino acids. For the CDR3, the DNA is TGTGCCAGCAGCCTACGGCCGCCCAATAATGAAAAACTGTTTTTT. This translates into CASSLRPPNNEKLFF.